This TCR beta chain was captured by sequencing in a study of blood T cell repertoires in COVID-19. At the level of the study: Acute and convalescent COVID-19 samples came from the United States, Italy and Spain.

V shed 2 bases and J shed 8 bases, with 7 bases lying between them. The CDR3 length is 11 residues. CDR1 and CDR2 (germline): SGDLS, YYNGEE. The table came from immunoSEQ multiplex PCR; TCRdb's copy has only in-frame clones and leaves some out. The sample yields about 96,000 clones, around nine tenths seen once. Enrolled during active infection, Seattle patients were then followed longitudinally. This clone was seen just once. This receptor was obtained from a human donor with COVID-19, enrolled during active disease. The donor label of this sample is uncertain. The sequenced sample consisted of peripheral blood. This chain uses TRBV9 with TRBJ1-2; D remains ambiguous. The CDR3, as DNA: TGTGCCAGCAGCGTTCCTCGGGGCTACACCTTC. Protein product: CASSVPRGYTF.